One and the same sample provided the 24 T cell receptor beta chains below, sequenced in a study of graft-versus-host responses after intestinal transplantation. Data came from immunoSEQ multiplex PCR; TCRdb stores just in-frame clones and leaves some out. The sample holds about 120,000 clones; 85% to 95% are singletons and the top ten take approximately 0.11%. Antigens for these TCRs are unknown. Sequences were derived from unstimulated CD4+ T cells sorted from spleen or lymph node cells, sampled before intestinal transplant. The receptors here all came from a human donor who received an intestinal transplant.

Only one count was recorded for this clone. The gene calls are TRBV2 and TRBJ2-4, with D maybe TRBD1 (7 bases). CDR1 is SNHLY and CDR2 is FYNNEI in the germline V gene. The CDR3 contains 18 residues. V lost 5 bases, J lost 0 bases, and 20 bases lay in between. CDR3 in amino acids: CASSRRGEGALAKNIQYF. In DNA, the CDR3 is TGTGCCAGCAGTCGGAGGGGCGAGGGGGCGTTAGCCAAAAACATTCAGTACTTC.

V gene TRBV5-4 combines with J gene TRBJ2-7; weak D call: TRBD1 (5 bases). V lost 3 bases, J lost 1 base, and 17 bases lay in between. This CDR3 has 16 residues. Germline V gene lookup returns CDR1 SGHNT and CDR2 YYREEE (reference sequence). The CDR3 sequence: CASSWGQGIQSYEQYF. CDR3 DNA sequence: TGTGCCAGCAGCTGGGGCCAGGGAATCCAATCCTACGAGCAGTACTTC.

This chain joins TRBV6-5 and TRBJ1-1, with no clear D. V dropped 6 bases and J dropped 3 bases, with 11 bases sitting between them. The CDR3 loop spans 13 amino acids. CDR1 and CDR2 from the germline V gene are MNHEY and SVGAGI. The DNA for the CDR3 is TGTGCCAGCAGCCTCGTTTTGGACACTGAAGCTTTCTTT. It encodes CASSLVLDTEAFF.

This chain connects TRBV30 to TRBJ1-2, with 7 positions matching TRBD1. Trimming cost V 4 bases and J 8 bases; bases outside gene matches: 10. This CDR3 has 13 amino acids. Per germline, CDR1 GTSNPN and CDR2 SVGIG (reference sequence). The CDR3 DNA reads TGTGCCTGGACCGCAGGGGGAAAGGGGGGCTACACCTTC. This sequence encodes CAWTAGGKGGYTF.

The V and J genes are TRBV30 and TRBJ2-3; 11 bases are shared with TRBD2. Losses at the gene ends were 3 bases for V and 2 bases for J; bases not matched to a gene: 7. This CDR3 is built from 16 residues. The germline CDR1 and CDR2 sequences are GTSNPN and SVGIG (reference sequence). The CDR3 region has the DNA TGTGCCTGGAGCCGCGGGACTAGCGGTTTCACAGATACGCAGTATTTT. It specifies CAWSRGTSGFTDTQYF.

Regarding this clone: Relative to the germline gene, one junction end is altered; a read error may explain this. The chain recombines TRBV7-7 with TRBJ2-3; TRBD1 or TRBD2 may be the D gene (5 bases each). The CDR3 totals 15 residues. Germline V gene sequence: CDR1 SSHAT, CDR2 FNYEAQ (reference sequence). CDR3 residues: CASSLEGTPTDTQYF. Written as DNA, the CDR3 is TGTGCTAGCAGCTTAGAGGGGACGCCCACAGATACGCAGTATTTT.

The J gene is TRBJ2-2, the V gene TRBV2, with D uncertain. The CDR3 totals 12 residues. Trimming left V 6 bases short and J 4 bases short, with 6 bases between. Germline V gives CDR1 SNHLY, CDR2 FYNNEI. The CDR3 loop is CASSRRTGELFF. The DNA for the CDR3 is TGTGCCAGCAGCCGACGCACCGGGGAGCTGTTTTTT.

This rearrangement joins TRBV15 to TRBJ2-1; either TRBD1 or TRBD2 may supply D (5 bases each). The CDR3 spans 16 residues. Germline V lookup: CDR1 LNHNV, CDR2 YYDKDF (reference sequence). The V end lost 0 bases, the J end lost 7 bases, and 16 bases lay between the germline ends. DNA for the CDR3: TGTGCCACCAGCAGAGATCTGGCCGTCTGGGGGAATGAGCAGTTCTTC. This translates into CATSRDLAVWGNEQFF.

The chain joins TRBV15 to TRBJ2-7; 13 nucleotides match TRBD2. Losses at the gene ends were 4 bases for V and 2 bases for J; bases not matched to a gene: 11. The CDR3 runs 18 residues. Germline CDR1 and CDR2: LNHNV and YYDKDF (reference sequence). CDR3 DNA sequence: TGTGCCACCAGCAACCCGACTAGCGGGAGGACTATTGCCTACGAGCAGTACTTC. Protein sequence: CATSNPTSGRTIAYEQYF.

The chain links TRBV12-5 to TRBJ1-2; the D gene is possibly TRBD1 (6 bases). V was cut by 6 bases and J by 5 bases, with 13 bases left in between. Germline CDR1 is LGHNT and CDR2 is FRNRAP. This CDR3 is built from 13 residues. The CDR3 reads CASGQTGEYGYTF. Here the CDR3 DNA reads TGTGCTAGTGGCCAGACAGGTGAATATGGCTACACCTTC.

This chain joins TRBV30 and TRBJ2-1, with 10 bases that match TRBD1. Per germline, CDR1 GTSNPN and CDR2 SVGIG (reference sequence). This CDR3 region has 16 residues. Unmatched junction bases numbered 12, after V lost 3 bases and J lost 7 bases. The CDR3 DNA reads as TGTGCCTGGAGACCACTCGGACAGGGGGGGCTTAATGAGCAGTTCTTC. This translates into CAWRPLGQGGLNEQFF.

The gene calls are TRBV21-1 and TRBJ2-5; no check of the table's D call, TRBD2, against the DNA was made. TRBV21-1 is assigned pseudogene status. The CDR3 spans 12 residues. The CDR3 sequence is CASNSIQETQYF. Written as DNA, the CDR3 is TGTGCCAGCAACTCTATCCAAGAGACCCAGTACTTC.

The chain is built from TRBV6-1 and TRBJ2-7, with D uncertain. The CDR3 is 13 residues long. Germline V gene data show CDR1 as MNHNS and CDR2 as SASEGT. V lost 0 bases, J lost 5 bases, and 8 bases lay in between. DNA of the CDR3: TGTGCCAGCAGTGAAGCGCCCGCCGACGAGCAGTACTTC. Translated: CASSEAPADEQYF.

The chain links TRBV18 to TRBJ1-3; D is possibly TRBD1 (5 bases). The CDR3 is 15 amino acids. CDR1 KGHSH and CDR2 LQKENI come from the germline V gene. The ends were cut back, 2 bases at V and 0 bases at J, with 8 bases in the middle. CDR3 loop: CASSPTGASGNTIYF. In nucleotides, the CDR3 is TGTGCCAGCTCACCAACAGGAGCCTCTGGAAACACCATATATTTT.

V gene TRBV27 combines with J gene TRBJ1-1; D uncertain. V was pared by 5 bases and J by 1 base, with 8 bases between. Germline-derived CDR1 and CDR2 are MNHEY and SMNVEV (reference sequence). The CDR3 covers 13 residues. CDR3 coding DNA: TGTGCCAGCAGTCCGCACAAGAACACTGAAGCTTTCTTT. Protein product: CASSPHKNTEAFF.

This chain uses TRBV14 with TRBJ2-2, with 9 positions matching TRBD2. The CDR3 sequence is 17 residues long. With 0 bases clipped from V and 6 bases from J, the junction kept 8 bases outside the gene matches. Germline V lookup: CDR1 SGHDN, CDR2 FVKESK. This chain's CDR3 is CASSQELLAGRAGELFF. The CDR3 nucleotides are TGTGCCAGCAGCCAAGAGTTGCTAGCGGGAAGGGCCGGGGAGCTGTTTTTT. The whole variable domain, filled in from reference TRBV14 and TRBJ2-2, reads EAGVTQFPSHSVIEKGQTVTLRCDPISGHDNLYWYRRVMGKEIKFLLHFVKESKQDESGMPNNRFLAERTGGTYSTLKVQPAELEDSGVYFCASSQELLAGRAGELFFGEGSRLTVL.

With regard to this clone: At the DNA level, this CDR3 is encoded by other sequences in the same sample as well. CDR3 coding DNA: TGTGCCAGCAGTTACAGGAGGAGCACAGATACGCAGTATTTT. Residues: CASSYRRSTDTQYF. The rearrangement links TRBV6-5 to TRBJ2-3; maybe TRBD2 (5 bases). The CDR3 is 14 amino acids. Germline-derived CDR1 and CDR2 are MNHEY and SVGAGI. V was shortened by 2 bases and J by 0 bases, with 6 bases between the two germline ends.

The chain uses TRBV19 and TRBJ2-6, with 12 bases that match TRBD1. Unmatched junction bases numbered 3, after V lost 7 bases and J lost 2 bases. Germline values: CDR1 LNHDA, CDR2 SQIVND (reference sequence). The CDR3 has 16 amino acids. Here the CDR3 reads CASIRDRGPGANVLTF. CDR3 DNA: TGTGCCAGTATCCGGGACAGGGGGCCTGGGGCCAACGTCCTGACTTTC.

A note on this clone: At one boundary the junction diverges from the germline segment, which might be a read error. This chain joins TRBV30 and TRBJ1-2; D gene uncertain. CDR1 is GTSNPN and CDR2 is SVGIG in the germline V gene (reference sequence). This CDR3 is 12 amino acids long. The CDR3, as DNA: TGTGCCTGGACCTCGGGGAACTACGGCTACACCTTC. Protein: CAWTSGNYGYTF.

The sample holds one count of this clone. This sequence joins TRBV10-3 and TRBJ1-2, with a weak D call TRBD1 (6 bases). V dropped 3 bases and J dropped 7 bases, with 21 bases sitting between them. Germline V gene sequence: CDR1 ENHRY, CDR2 SYGVKD. This CDR3 region has 16 residues. The DNA for the CDR3 is TGTGCCATCAGTGACCCCCCGCCCAGGGGTAGGAGTGGCTACACCTTC. Encoded protein: CAISDPPPRGRSGYTF.

The chain carries TRBV9 and TRBJ2-3, with 7 bases that match TRBD1. This CDR3 is built from 15 residues. Germline V gene data show CDR1 as SGDLS and CDR2 as YYNGEE. V gave up 4 bases and J gave up 3 bases; unmatched junction bases: 8. Here the CDR3 DNA reads TGTGCCAGCAGCAAGGGACAGAAGGGGACAGATACGCAGTATTTT. Translation: CASSKGQKGTDTQYF. Variable domain in full (rest from reference TRBV9 and TRBJ2-3): DSGVTQTPKHLITATGQRVTLRCSPRSGDLSVYWYQQSLDQGLQFLIQYYNGEERAKGNILERFSAQQFPDLHSELNLSSLELGDSALYFCASSKGQKGTDTQYFGPGTRLTVL.

The V and J genes are TRBV9 and TRBJ2-1, with 7 bases aligning to TRBD2. Germline V CDR1 and CDR2: SGDLS, YYNGEE. V lost 0 bases, J lost 8 bases, and 8 bases stayed unmatched. The CDR3 has 15 residues. Here the CDR3 DNA reads TGTGCCAGCAGCGTAGCAGGGCTAGCGGACTATGAGCAGTTCTTC. This translates into CASSVAGLADYEQFF.

The gene calls are TRBV27 and TRBJ1-1, with D possibly TRBD1 on 5 matching bases. Germline V lookup: CDR1 MNHEY, CDR2 SMNVEV (reference sequence). This CDR3 spans 14 amino acids. Trimming stripped 5 bases from V and 4 bases from J, with 14 bases between. DNA of the CDR3: TGTGCCAGCAGTCTCGACAGCCGCGGCACTGAAGCTTTCTTT. It yields the protein CASSLDSRGTEAFF.

V gene TRBV6-5 combines with J gene TRBJ1-1; D not certain. V was cut by 0 bases and J by 0 bases, with 8 bases left in between. The CDR3 loop spans 15 amino acids. Germline V gene lookup returns CDR1 MNHEY and CDR2 SVGAGI. DNA for the CDR3: TGTGCCAGCAGTTACTCGTGGCGGTTGAACACTGAAGCTTTCTTT. It is translated as CASSYSWRLNTEAFF.